Shown below are 24 T cell receptor beta chains from a single sample sequenced in a study of vaccination and CD4 T cells after COVID-19. Time point defined: late sampling 161 to 241 days after vaccination in three convalescent patients. Treatment here: roughly ten-day PBMC culture with coronavirus spike peptide pools or control peptides (ViraFEST assay). Once obtained from cultured CD4+ T cells, the DNA was sequenced using the Oncomine TCR Beta short-read assay. TCRdb re-called the PCR reads with MiXCR, one entry per CDR3 protein. The sample carries about 18,000 distinct CDR3 sequences, about 51% recorded once. Their specific antigens are unknown. This material consisted of CD4+ T cells from blood, cultured in vitro, taken about 7 months after SARS-CoV-2 vaccination. The receptor source for this set is a human donor who had recovered from COVID-19.

The chain couples TRBV7-2 to TRBJ2-3; D is uncertain. Germline V gene data show CDR1 as SGHTA and CDR2 as FQGNSA. The V end lost 1 base, the J end lost 2 bases, and 7 bases lay between the germline ends. This CDR3 comprises 14 residues. The CDR3 sequence is CASSLGLNTDTQYF. The DNA for the CDR3 is TGTGCCAGCAGCTTAGGACTCAACACAGATACGCAGTATTTT.

This chain joins TRBV6-1 and TRBJ1-2; tentative D call: TRBD1 (6 bases). V was trimmed by 5 bases and J by 2 bases, leaving 15 bases between them. CDR1 is MNHNS, CDR2 SASEGT, per germline. The CDR3 extends over 15 amino acids. CDR3 DNA: TGTGCCAGCAGTCGCTTTAGGGGGGGAAACTATGGCTACACCTTC. Residues: CASSRFRGGNYGYTF.

The J gene is TRBJ2-1, the V gene TRBV20-1; 10 positions agree with TRBD2. This CDR3 region has 14 residues. With V trimmed by 6 bases and J by 6 bases, 8 bases remained unmatched. Germline-derived CDR1 and CDR2 are DFQATT and SNEGSKA (reference sequence). This CDR3 reads CSARVGTSVNEQFF. The CDR3 DNA is TGCAGTGCCAGGGTCGGGACTAGCGTCAATGAGCAGTTCTTC.

This chain connects TRBV10-3 to TRBJ1-3; D gene unclear. Trimming removed 0 bases at V and 4 bases at J, with 16 bases between. Germline assignment: CDR1 ENHRY and CDR2 SYGVKD. The CDR3 loop spans 17 amino acids. CDR3 bases: TGTGCCATCAGTGAGTCTCTCATCCTGGGGAGAGGAAACACCATATATTTT. This sequence encodes CAISESLILGRGNTIYF.

J is TRBJ2-1 and V is TRBV7-3; maybe TRBD2 (5 bases). CDR1 is SGHTA and CDR2 is FQGTGA in the germline V gene. The CDR3 runs 13 residues. With 2 bases removed from V and 12 bases from J, the gap between germline ends came to 14 bases. CDR3 DNA sequence: TGTGCCAGCAGCTTAGCCGGACTTACCCGGCAGTTCTTC. Residues: CASSLAGLTRQFF.

The chain links TRBV7-9 to TRBJ2-6; weak D call: TRBD1 (5 bases). This CDR3 contains 15 residues. The germline CDR1 and CDR2 sequences are SEHNR and FQNEAQ (reference sequence). V gave up 5 bases and J gave up 2 bases, with 10 bases separating them. The CDR3 nucleotides are TGTGCCAGCAGCCTCACAGGTGCTGGGGCCAACGTCCTGACTTTC. It is translated as CASSLTGAGANVLTF.

This chain uses TRBV7-2 with TRBJ1-2, with a possible D match to TRBD1 (5 bases). The germline gives CDR1 SGHTA, CDR2 FQGNSA. CDR3 size: 13 residues. With 5 bases removed from V and 4 bases from J, the gap between germline ends came to 11 bases. DNA of the CDR3: TGTGCCAGCAGCCTTGACAGAGTCTATGGCTACACCTTC. It translates to CASSLDRVYGYTF.

The chain combines TRBV2 with TRBJ1-1; no definite D call. Germline CDR1 SNHLY, CDR2 FYNNEI. The V end lost 6 bases, the J end lost 1 base, and 12 bases lay between the germline ends. The CDR3 extends over 14 amino acids. In DNA, the CDR3 is TGTGCCAGCAGAGAACAAGGAGGGAACACTGAAGCTTTCTTT. The encoded protein is CASREQGGNTEAFF.

This chain joins TRBV20-1 and TRBJ2-1, with 10 bases matching TRBD2. V gave up 3 bases and J gave up 3 bases; unmatched junction bases: 11. Germline V gives CDR1 DFQATT, CDR2 SNEGSKA (reference sequence). CDR3 length equals 17 residues. The CDR3 region is CSASPRSGLANYNEQFF. The CDR3 DNA reads TGCAGTGCTAGCCCTAGATCGGGACTAGCGAACTACAATGAGCAGTTCTTC.

The chain couples TRBV7-8 to TRBJ1-1; D might be TRBD1 (5 bases). Germline values: CDR1 SGHVS, CDR2 FQNEAQ. CDR3 length: 14 amino acids. Trimming removed 0 bases from V and 5 bases from J, with 10 bases in between. The chain's CDR3 is CASSLAPGRTEAFF. CDR3 sequence (DNA): TGTGCCAGCAGCTTAGCTCCAGGGAGGACTGAAGCTTTCTTT.

This clonotype was recorded a few times. V gene TRBV15 combines with J gene TRBJ2-2; D gene uncertain. Trimming took off 3 bases at V and 3 bases at J, with 2 bases between the two ends. From germline, CDR1 is LNHNV and CDR2 YYDKDF (reference sequence). This CDR3 region has 12 residues. CDR3 residues: CATSRHTGELFF. Here the CDR3 DNA reads TGTGCCACCAGCAGGCACACCGGGGAGCTGTTTTTT.

This rearrangement joins TRBV28 to TRBJ2-7; 12 nucleotides line up with TRBD2. Per the germline V gene, CDR1 is MDHEN and CDR2 is SYDVKM. The V segment lost 5 bases and the J segment 6 bases; nucleotides outside the gene matches: 8. CDR3 length equals 15 residues. The CDR3 is CASSKLAGGPGEQYF. In DNA, the CDR3 is TGTGCCAGCAGTAAGCTAGCGGGGGGGCCGGGCGAGCAGTACTTC.

J is TRBJ2-5 and V is TRBV7-2, with D hard to call. The CDR3 sequence is 13 residues long. V dropped 4 bases and J dropped 4 bases, with 10 bases sitting between them. Germline-derived CDR1 and CDR2 are SGHTA and FQGNSA. CDR3 DNA sequence: TGTGCCAGCAGCTATCAAGGCGGAGAGACCCAGTACTTC. This gives the protein CASSYQGGETQYF.

The gene calls are TRBV2 and TRBJ1-2, with a weak D call TRBD1 (5 bases). Trimming shortened V by 0 bases and J by 4 bases, and 18 bases separated the two germline ends. The CDR3 consists of 17 residues. CDR1 and CDR2 (germline): SNHLY, FYNNEI. The CDR3 DNA reads TGTGCCAGCAGTGAAGCGCTTCGGGGAGGGGCGAGCTATGGCTACACCTTC. This translates into CASSEALRGGASYGYTF.

Sample share makes this clonotype medium-sized. The J gene is TRBJ1-6, the V gene TRBV27, with a weak D call TRBD1 (5 bases). The ends were cut back, 2 bases at V and 7 bases at J, with 6 bases in the middle. Germline V gives CDR1 MNHEY, CDR2 SMNVEV (reference sequence). The CDR3 length is 13 residues. The CDR3 DNA reads as TGTGCCAGCAGTTTAGGGGGAAATTCACCCCTCCACTTT. Encoded protein: CASSLGGNSPLHF.

The chain's CDR3 is CASSLPDARETQYF. CDR3 bases: TGTGCCAGCAGCCTACCGGACGCCCGGGAGACCCAGTACTTC. The V and J genes are TRBV11-3 and TRBJ2-5, with unresolved D. CDR3 length equals 14 residues. Trimming stripped 5 bases from V and 5 bases from J, with 15 bases between. CDR1 and CDR2 (germline): SGHNT, YENEEA.

V and J are TRBV20-1 and TRBJ1-6; TRBD1 matches 7 bases. The germline CDR1 and CDR2 sequences are DFQATT and SNEGSKA (reference sequence). Unmatched junction bases numbered 5, after V lost 0 bases and J lost 6 bases. This CDR3 comprises 15 residues. As DNA, the CDR3 is TGCAGTGCTAGAGAGGGGACAGCGTTTAATTCACCCCTCCACTTT. Protein product: CSAREGTAFNSPLHF.

V and J are TRBV5-1 and TRBJ1-2, with D perhaps matching TRBD1 (5 bases). Trimming left V 2 bases short and J 1 base short, with 12 bases between. The length of the CDR3 is 15 residues. The germline gives CDR1 SGHRS, CDR2 YFSETQ. The DNA of the CDR3 is TGCGCCAGCAGCTTTCTGCAGGGCATTAACTATGGCTACACCTTC. It specifies CASSFLQGINYGYTF.

The CDR3 loop reads CASSFGDQPQHF. The CDR3 region has the DNA TGTGCCAGCAGTTTCGGGGACCAGCCCCAGCATTTT. The chain links TRBV6-2 or TRBV6-3 to TRBJ1-5; possibly TRBD1 for D (5 bases). V dropped 4 bases and J dropped 7 bases, with 8 bases sitting between them. The CDR3 is 12 residues long. The germline CDR1 and CDR2 sequences are MNHEY and SVGEGT.

The chain joins TRBV20-1 to TRBJ1-2; D might be TRBD1 (5 bases). CDR1 DFQATT and CDR2 SNEGSKA come from the germline V gene (reference sequence). This CDR3 is built from 18 residues. With 0 bases removed from V and 1 base from J, the gap between germline ends came to 21 bases. CDR3 nucleotide sequence: TGCAGTGCTAGAGATCCTGGGACGAAAAGATTCCTTAACTATGGCTACACCTTC. Translation: CSARDPGTKRFLNYGYTF.

The chain combines TRBV23-1 with TRBJ2-7; TRBD1 matches at 8 bases. TRBV23-1 is labeled an ORF, and its function is uncertain. J gave up 4 bases and V 8 bases, and 13 bases lay outside the gene matches. The length of the CDR3 is 15 residues. CDR3 DNA sequence: TGCGCCAGCGATCTAAACTCAGGGGGCGGGTACGAGCAGTACTTC. It encodes CASDLNSGGGYEQYF.

The rearrangement links TRBV6-5 to TRBJ1-6, with D tentatively TRBD1 (6 bases). The germline CDR1 and CDR2 sequences are MNHEY and SVGAGI. With 4 bases removed from V and 6 bases from J, the gap between germline ends came to 10 bases. The CDR3 totals 14 residues. The CDR3 loop reads CASSSTGSNSPLHF. The CDR3 DNA reads TGTGCCAGCAGTTCTACAGGGTCTAATTCACCCCTCCACTTT.

The chain uses TRBV2 and TRBJ2-7; 9 nucleotides line up with TRBD2. Per germline, CDR1 SNHLY and CDR2 FYNNEI. The CDR3 extends over 16 amino acids. V was pared by 3 bases and J by 3 bases, with 9 bases of the junction left unmatched. In DNA form, the CDR3 reads TGTGCCAGCAGTGAGTCTGCGGCGGGAGGGTACTACGAGCAGTACTTC. It is translated as CASSESAAGGYYEQYF.

This chain uses TRBV6-4 with TRBJ2-2; no reliable D call. CDR3 size: 14 residues. The germline CDR1 and CDR2 sequences are MRHNA and SNTAGT. Trimming took off 6 bases at V and 6 bases at J, with 14 bases between the two ends. This CDR3 is CASRPVGYAGELFF. DNA of the CDR3: TGTGCCAGCAGACCCGTGGGATATGCCGGGGAGCTGTTTTTT.